Following are 21 T cell receptor beta chains from one sample sequenced in a study of shared clonotypes between healthy human individuals. Clones were sequenced by immunoSEQ multiplex PCR, and TCRdb holds only the in-frame ones, with some missing. Here the sample spans 2,500,000 or so clones, 90% to 95% being singletons. Material for sequencing was naive CD4+ T cells sorted from blood. Subset meaning: CD45RA+ positively selected. These receptors all come from a man between 18 and 29 years old in good health.

J is TRBJ2-1 and V is TRBV6-1, with D possibly TRBD1 on 5 matching bases. The V end was cut by 5 bases, the J end by 8 bases, with 10 bases between. The CDR3 is made up of 12 amino acids. Germline values: CDR1 MNHNS, CDR2 SASEGT. Here the CDR3 DNA reads TGTGCCAGCAGTCGGCAGGGCGATGAGCAGTTCTTC. This gives the protein CASSRQGDEQFF.

The V gene is TRBV9, the J gene TRBJ2-7, with TRBD1 identical over 8 bases. V lost 2 bases, J lost 3 bases, and 4 bases stayed unmatched. This CDR3 comprises 14 residues. Germline V gene lookup returns CDR1 SGDLS and CDR2 YYNGEE. The CDR3 region is CASSVDRVNYEQYF. CDR3 nucleotide sequence: TGTGCCAGCAGCGTGGACAGGGTAAACTACGAGCAGTACTTC.

Turning to this clone: Additional DNA sequences in this sample encode the identical CDR3. This rearrangement joins TRBV28 to TRBJ1-1; D gene unclear. V gave up 8 bases and J gave up 3 bases, with 10 bases separating them. The CDR3 is made up of 12 amino acids. The V gene's germline CDR1 is MDHEN and CDR2 SYDVKM. The CDR3 DNA follows: TGTGCCAGCCGGGGAGGTTACACTGAAGCTTTCTTT. Protein sequence: CASRGGYTEAFF.

The chain carries TRBV7-2 and TRBJ2-1, with 11 bases that match TRBD2. Losses at the gene ends were 3 bases for V and 6 bases for J; bases not matched to a gene: 4. The CDR3 covers 15 residues. Germline CDR1 and CDR2: SGHTA and FQGNSA. Here the CDR3 DNA reads TGTGCCAGCAGCTTGGCCGGGACTAGCGGCAATGAGCAGTTCTTC. Protein: CASSLAGTSGNEQFF.

For this clone: Other DNA sequences in this specimen translate into the identical CDR3. This chain links TRBV6-5 with TRBJ2-1, with 11 bases aligning to TRBD2. With 5 bases clipped from V and 6 bases from J, the junction kept 6 bases outside the gene matches. The CDR3 runs 15 residues. The germline V gene encodes CDR1 MNHEY and CDR2 SVGAGI. The CDR3 spells CASSPGTSGTNEQFF. CDR3 nucleotides: TGTGCCAGCAGTCCCGGGACTAGCGGAACCAATGAGCAGTTCTTC.

The gene calls are TRBV6-4 and TRBJ1-1; D not certain. V was pared by 6 bases and J by 3 bases, with 17 bases between. CDR1 MRHNA and CDR2 SNTAGT come from the germline V gene. There are 15 residues in the CDR3. This CDR3 reads CASRDRRKVDTEAFF. In DNA, the CDR3 is TGTGCCAGCAGGGACCGAAGAAAAGTAGACACTGAAGCTTTCTTT.

The rearrangement uses TRBV5-6 and TRBJ1-2; D might be TRBD1 (6 bases). Trimming removed 0 bases at V and 3 bases at J, with 12 bases between. The CDR3 runs to 15 residues. Germline V gives CDR1 SGHDT, CDR2 YYEEEE. The CDR3 DNA follows: TGTGCCAGCAGCTTGGCCTGGGCAGGGGACTATGGCTACACCTTC. Protein sequence: CASSLAWAGDYGYTF.

For this clone: This sample also contains other DNA sequences that code for the same CDR3. The chain combines TRBV5-4 with TRBJ2-7, with 11 positions matching TRBD1. V shed 3 bases, J shed 4 bases, and the junction held 3 bases outside the gene matches. This CDR3 is built from 14 residues. Germline loops: CDR1 SGHNT, CDR2 YYREEE (reference sequence). CDR3 sequence: CASSSGQGAYEQYF. The CDR3 coding sequence is TGTGCCAGCAGCTCAGGACAGGGGGCTTACGAGCAGTACTTC.

This rearrangement joins TRBV9 to TRBJ2-1; the D gene is possibly TRBD2 (6 bases). The germline V gene has CDR1 SGDLS and CDR2 YYNGEE. This CDR3 is 13 amino acids long. Trimming cost V 0 bases and J 8 bases, with 9 bases left between them. In DNA form, the CDR3 reads TGTGCCAGCAGCGTAGTGGGGAGGCATGAGCAGTTCTTC. Protein: CASSVVGRHEQFF.

This clone was seen a single time. CDR3 coding DNA: TGTGCCTGGGGGCGGGACTCCGAGCAGTACTTC. This gives the protein CAWGRDSEQYF. The gene calls are TRBV30 and TRBJ2-7; the D gene is possibly TRBD2 (6 bases). CDR1 is GTSNPN, CDR2 SVGIG, per germline (reference sequence). The CDR3 runs 11 residues. Trimming left V 5 bases short and J 6 bases short, with 11 bases between.

This chain uses TRBV10-2 with TRBJ2-2; D not certain. The CDR3 contains 13 residues. The V and J ends lost 7 bases and 5 bases respectively, with 11 bases between them. Per germline, CDR1 WSHSY and CDR2 SAAADI. CDR3 DNA: TGCGCCAGCACCCCGTTCCGGACCGGGGAGCTGTTTTTT. Residues: CASTPFRTGELFF.

The chain employs TRBV4-3 and TRBJ1-1, with 8 bases lining up with TRBD1. Trimming took 0 bases from V and 6 from J; bases not matched to a gene: 6. The CDR3 is 15 amino acids. CDR1 is LGHNA and CDR2 is YSLEER in the germline V gene. For the CDR3, the DNA is TGCGCCAGCAGCCAAGATGTAGCAGGGGGCTCTGAAGCTTTCTTT. Its translation is CASSQDVAGGSEAFF.

With respect to this clone: Other DNA sequences in the same sample also yield this CDR3. The V and J genes are TRBV7-2 and TRBJ2-7; the match to TRBD1 covers 11 bases. CDR3 length: 14 amino acids. The V and J ends lost 5 bases and 4 bases, in that order; junction bases with no gene match: 4. The germline CDR1 and CDR2 sequences are SGHTA and FQGNSA. The chain's CDR3 is CASSRTGGAYEQYF. The CDR3 bases are TGTGCCAGCAGCCGGACAGGGGGCGCTTACGAGCAGTACTTC.

The rearrangement joins TRBV10-3 to TRBJ2-7; 12 nucleotides line up with TRBD2. The CDR3 has 17 residues. Per germline, CDR1 ENHRY and CDR2 SYGVKD. V was pared by 3 bases and J by 2 bases, with 8 bases of the junction left unmatched. The CDR3 here is CAISEGLAGRSAYEQYF. In nucleotides, the CDR3 is TGTGCCATCAGTGAAGGACTAGCGGGGAGGTCGGCCTACGAGCAGTACTTC.

The chain combines TRBV5-6 with TRBJ2-5, with TRBD2 identical over 7 bases. TRBJ2-7 explains the end of the DNA better; the J call may be wrong. Germline assignment: CDR1 SGHDT and CDR2 YYEEEE. This CDR3 is 11 amino acids long. CDR3 nucleotides: TGTGCCAGCACCGGGGGGTACGAGCAGTACTTC. Residues: CASTGGYEQYF.

The V and J genes are TRBV6-4 and TRBJ1-4, with D perhaps matching TRBD1 (5 bases). This CDR3 has 13 amino acids. Germline V gene data show CDR1 as MRHNA and CDR2 as SNTAGT. V dropped 6 bases and J dropped 7 bases, with 12 bases sitting between them. The chain's CDR3 is CASSRGEGEKLFF. For the CDR3, the DNA is TGTGCCAGCAGCCGGGGGGAAGGTGAAAAACTGTTTTTT.

Notes on this clone: Other DNA variants within this sample encode the same CDR3. The J gene is TRBJ1-5, the V gene TRBV27, with D unclear. The germline V gene encodes CDR1 MNHEY and CDR2 SMNVEV (reference sequence). The CDR3 loop spans 13 amino acids. Trimming shortened V by 5 bases and J by 1 base, and 6 bases separated the two germline ends. CDR3 in DNA: TGTGCCAGCAGTCCATTGAGCAATCAGCCCCAGCATTTT. Amino acid sequence: CASSPLSNQPQHF.

The CDR3 DNA is TGCGCCAGCAGCTTAGGGTTTTTGTCGGGGCAGGGAGGCTCAGATACGCAGTATTTT. Translated, it gives CASSLGFLSGQGGSDTQYF. V gene TRBV5-1 combines with J gene TRBJ2-3; weak D call: TRBD2 (6 bases). Looked up from germline, CDR1 is SGHRS and CDR2 is YFSETQ. CDR3 size: 19 residues. The ends were cut back, 2 bases at V and 4 bases at J, with 26 bases in the middle.

Comment on this clone: The same CDR3 also results from other DNA sequences found in this sample. The chain has TRBV7-3 and TRBJ2-3; 7 bases are shared with TRBD2. This CDR3 comprises 14 residues. Germline assignment: CDR1 SGHTA and CDR2 FQGTGA. Trimming removed 4 bases from V and 2 bases from J; junction bases left unmatched: 3. CDR3 DNA: TGTGCCAGCAGCTCCGGACTAGTCACAGATACGCAGTATTTT. This encodes CASSSGLVTDTQYF.

The rearrangement joins TRBV14 to TRBJ1-2, with a weak D call TRBD1 (5 bases). This CDR3 has 14 residues. Trimming took off 0 bases at V and 6 bases at J, with 11 bases between the two ends. In germline, CDR1 is SGHDN, CDR2 FVKESK. CDR3 amino acids: CASSQDEGVHGYTF. In nucleotides, the CDR3 is TGTGCCAGCAGCCAAGACGAAGGGGTCCATGGCTACACCTTC.

The rearrangement joins TRBV5-4 to TRBJ1-1; 8 positions match TRBD1. The V gene end was trimmed by 3 bases and the J gene end by 0 bases; junction bases not matched to a gene: 7. The germline V gene encodes CDR1 SGHNT and CDR2 YYREEE (reference sequence). The CDR3 is 16 amino acids. The CDR3: CASSSPEDRVNTEAFF. The CDR3 DNA follows: TGTGCCAGCAGCTCGCCTGAGGACAGGGTGAACACTGAAGCTTTCTTT.